This TCR beta chain was captured in a study of T cell repertoires in breast cancer. Study findings and constraints: About 18 TCR pairs recurred across seven or more tumors but rarely in control blood. Tumor-free sentinel nodes shared only 2% to 2.5% of tumor TCRs; involved nodes shared approximately 7.7%.

During the second nested PCR, blocking oligonucleotides suppressed genes that were not paired. TCRdb redid the calling of the emulsion pairing reads with MiXCR, one entry per CDR3 protein. The table lists about 740 distinct CDR3 sequences, 34% of them singletons. By share of the sample, this clonotype is medium-sized (0.01 to 0.1%). No antigen is known for it. An expanded emulsion RT-PCR with primers for all TCR V genes paired CD8+ T cell chains. Germline V gene data show CDR1 as SEHNR and CDR2 as FQNEAQ (reference sequence). Between the trimmed V and J ends, which lost 5 bases and 2 bases, there was a span of 11 bases. CDR3 length: 14 amino acids.

This sequence joins TRBV7-9 and TRBJ2-3; tentatively, D is TRBD2 (6 bases). The TCR was taken from a pool of human donors with breast cancer or a healthy control (not recorded which). What was sequenced was CD8+ T cells. CDR3 residues: CASSLSGLTDTQYF. The CDR3 nucleotides are TGTGCCAGCAGCCTTAGCGGACTCACAGATACGCAGTATTTT. Full variable domain (outside the CDR3, taken from reference TRBV7-9 and TRBJ2-3): DTGVSQNPRHKITKRGQNVTFRCDPISEHNRLYWYRQTLGQGPEFLTYFQNEAQLEKSRLLSDRFSAERPKGSFSTLEIQRTEQGDSAMYLCASSLSGLTDTQYFGPGTRLTVL.